This section outlines one T cell receptor beta chain sequence together with its context. Antigen: not known. This sample was included in a study of cytomegalovirus exposure and HLA in healthy donors. Background on the study: Findings of an earlier analysis included about 100 million unique TCR beta sequences from around 180 million T cells.

Study results and limitations: Cytomegalovirus-associated TCR beta chains were listed, numbering 150 to 200. Sequencing depth across donors, presence/absence analyses assumed, was roughly uniform. There were some V segments, including TRBV6-2 and TRBV6-3, excluded as indistinguishable.

60 Vbeta and 13 Jbeta primers were used in PCR. Repertoires were generated with immunoSEQ multiplex PCR, while TCRdb's copy carries only in-frame clones and drops some. This sample has roughly 190,000 clones, with around 83% found just once. V shed 5 bases and J shed 0 bases, with 13 bases lying between them. The CDR3 extends over 15 amino acids. From germline, CDR1 is SEHNR and CDR2 FQNEAQ (reference sequence). The chain recombines TRBV7-9 with TRBJ1-2; D is uncertain. This sequence was found in a young woman in good health and CMV-seronegative. Material: PBMCs. The CDR3 region has the DNA TGTGCCAGCAGCACTAGTGGGATACCTAACTATGGCTACACCTTC. This gives the protein CASSTSGIPNYGYTF.